This T cell receptor beta chain was recorded in a study of neurological immune-mediated disorders. Broader study findings: The most TCR clonal expansion was seen in HTLV-1-associated myelopathy, whereas the least was seen in multiple sclerosis, below the level in healthy controls.

Every sequencing run generated in excess of 160 million TCR-beta sequences. These sequences covered 15-18 subjects. Each CDR3 protein is one row after TCRdb ran MiXCR on the 5' RACE reads. The sample contains tens of thousands of distinct CDR3 sequences, 3.5% to 4.5% of which appear only once. This clonotype was counted many times. What it recognizes is unknown. Germline-derived CDR1 and CDR2 are MNHNS and SASEGT. The CDR3 extends over 15 amino acids. V gave up 0 bases and J gave up 9 bases, with 17 bases separating them. The sequencing sample was made of PBMCs. The source is a man in his fifties with multiple sclerosis. The V call is TRBV6-1, the J call TRBJ1-1; TRBD1 is a possible D gene (5 bases). CDR3: CASSEAKGVVAKAFF. CDR3 coding DNA: TGTGCCAGCAGTGAAGCGAAAGGGGTAGTAGCGAAAGCTTTCTTT.